This T cell receptor (beta chain) was obtained from a study of OX40 agonist ivuxolimab in advanced cancers. About the research overall: Age averaged about 60 years (range roughly 20 to 90), and approximately 80% were male. A partial response was reached by three patients: one with hepatocellular carcinoma and two with cutaneous melanoma.

Sampling of blood occurred at baseline, cycle 4 day 1, and cycle 7 day 1. Germline V lookup: CDR1 LNHDA, CDR2 SQIVND (reference sequence). CDR3 length: 17 amino acids. J was trimmed by 0 bases and V by 5 bases; bases with no gene match: 7. TCRdb keeps only in-frame clones here, not all; method: immunoSEQ multiplex PCR. The table includes some 60,000 clones, 90% to 95% detected once. This chain links TRBV19 with TRBJ1-5, with 10 bases lining up with TRBD1. Sequencing was performed on CD4+ or CD8+ T cells sorted from blood, taken in a trial of the OX40 agonist ivuxolimab. This TCR came from an adult with an advanced solid tumor such as melanoma, head and neck, liver or kidney cancer. The CDR3 loop is CASSAGTGDYSNQPQHF. CDR3 nucleotides: TGTGCCAGTAGTGCAGGGACAGGGGACTATAGCAATCAGCCCCAGCATTTT.